A selection of T cell receptor beta chains follows, all from one sample in a study of shared clonotypes between healthy human individuals. Here immunoSEQ multiplex PCR was the method, and the copy in TCRdb shows in-frame clones only, minus some. Of 2 million to 3 million clones in the sample, more than 85% were seen once. Sequencing input: naive CD4+ T cells from PBMCs. These receptors were taken from a man younger than 35 in good health. Some clones in this sample may be carry-over from other donors' samples. The CDR3 runs from the conserved cysteine through the conserved F or W. Expanded clones are given a class, and other clones once, few, many or no size at all.

V gene,clone size,CDR3 protein
TRBV5-4,NA,CAVARGGETQYF
TRBV19,NA,CASKGETTANYGYTF
TRBV5-6,NA,CASSLLSGTAYEQYF
TRBV5-1,NA,CASSREQGANTIYF
TRBV4-1,NA,CASSQAGAGGNGYTF
TRBV5-1,NA,CASIPGLADQETQYF
TRBV19,NA,CASSIPGRGKGQPQHF
TRBV7-3,NA,CASSLNSGGMTQYF
TRBV7-2,NA,CASSSGVGVRTDTQYF
TRBV28,once,CASTHREKETEAFF
TRBV6-6,NA,CASSQGSSEYNEQFF
TRBV6-5,NA,CASSRGRGSNQPQHF
TRBV28,NA,CASSQLAGGGEKLFF
TRBV9,NA,CASSAGPLSGQETQYF
TRBV7-9,NA,CASSLALPQNIQYF
TRBV5-4,few,CASSRTGSYEQYF
TRBV7-2,NA,CASSFGQGPGQRQFF
TRBV5-4,once,CASTSKPGTDTQYF
TRBV18,NA,CASSPRLYEQYF
TRBV5-6,NA,CASETRTSGSSADTQYF